This T cell receptor beta chain was identified in a study of blood T cell repertoires in COVID-19 (dated by TCRdb to between 2020 and 2021). In terms of the full investigation: Collaborator samples came from the United States, Italy and Spain and covered acute and convalescent phases of COVID-19. The prospective study material was composed of cDNA or gDNA derived from T cells, B-cell-depleted T cells, or PBMCs. Subjects who had been exposed to COVID-19, were actively infected with it, or had recovered from it provided the deeply sampled blood TCRbeta repertoires that made up the dataset. A freely available public database, intended as a resource for researchers studying the immune response to SARS-CoV-2, is where the repertoires were released. The samples were drawn from the first 160 participants of the ongoing ImmuneRACE study and from more than 1,000 subjects provided by 6 global collaborators. The sample metadata nearly always contained a de-identified subject ID, COVID-19 status, age in years and sex. Where available, HLA class I and class II types were taken from metadata supplied by the sample provider and were not determined by assay-based typing. What the study reported, not specific to this receptor: How much clinical and demographic metadata was included differed by source and by participant, and the metadata was provided uncurated.

TCRbeta CDR3 regions were amplified from genomic DNA using the immunoSEQ Assay, a bias-controlled multiplex PCR. Per the original workflow: The number of nucleated cells in each sample was estimated from the amplification of reference gene primers within the assay. Sequence reads were collapsed and filtered to measure the absolute abundance of every unique TCRbeta CDR3 rearrangement. For each sample, productive Simpson clonality was calculated as the square root of Simpson's diversity index over productive rearrangements. Drawn from immuneACCESS, this table holds only the in-frame rearrangements with V and J called that TCRdb kept. Clones are partly lost; checked studies trace under half to an unresolved V gene and leave the rest unexplained. V, J and clone size are taken as reported in that table, and D and trimming were inferred from the DNA itself. The sample table contains approximately 300,000 clones; only one count was recorded for around 89% of them. Roughly 1% of the sample is taken by the ten largest.

Details on this clone: It has no known antigen specificity. There are no base qualities to consult, and no much larger clone falls within one base.

The CDR3 runs 14 amino acids, cysteine and phenylalanine included. The kept DNA is CDR3 alone, 42 bases in frame from the first base. The germline V gene (reference sequence) specifies LGHDT as CDR1 and YNNKEL as CDR2. V lost 4 bases and J lost 10 bases; the stretch between them is 16 bases long. In Seattle, one collaborating source enrolled patients while the infection was active and tracked those patients longitudinally over the course of disease. Collaborating institutions collected whole blood in K2EDTA tubes following their own protocols. For TCRbeta analysis, collaborators shipped samples as frozen whole blood, isolated PBMCs, or DNA extracted from either of those sample types.

Sample: peripheral blood. The sequence came from a woman between 40 and 55 years old with COVID-19, enrolled during active disease. This sequence uses TRBV3-1 (or the pseudogene TRBV3-2) and TRBJ2-2; the best D guess is TRBD2, with 6 bases matching. The DNA reads TGTGCCAGCAGCCCCCTGGGACTGGCGACGGAGCTGTTTTTT. It is translated as CASSPLGLATELFF.